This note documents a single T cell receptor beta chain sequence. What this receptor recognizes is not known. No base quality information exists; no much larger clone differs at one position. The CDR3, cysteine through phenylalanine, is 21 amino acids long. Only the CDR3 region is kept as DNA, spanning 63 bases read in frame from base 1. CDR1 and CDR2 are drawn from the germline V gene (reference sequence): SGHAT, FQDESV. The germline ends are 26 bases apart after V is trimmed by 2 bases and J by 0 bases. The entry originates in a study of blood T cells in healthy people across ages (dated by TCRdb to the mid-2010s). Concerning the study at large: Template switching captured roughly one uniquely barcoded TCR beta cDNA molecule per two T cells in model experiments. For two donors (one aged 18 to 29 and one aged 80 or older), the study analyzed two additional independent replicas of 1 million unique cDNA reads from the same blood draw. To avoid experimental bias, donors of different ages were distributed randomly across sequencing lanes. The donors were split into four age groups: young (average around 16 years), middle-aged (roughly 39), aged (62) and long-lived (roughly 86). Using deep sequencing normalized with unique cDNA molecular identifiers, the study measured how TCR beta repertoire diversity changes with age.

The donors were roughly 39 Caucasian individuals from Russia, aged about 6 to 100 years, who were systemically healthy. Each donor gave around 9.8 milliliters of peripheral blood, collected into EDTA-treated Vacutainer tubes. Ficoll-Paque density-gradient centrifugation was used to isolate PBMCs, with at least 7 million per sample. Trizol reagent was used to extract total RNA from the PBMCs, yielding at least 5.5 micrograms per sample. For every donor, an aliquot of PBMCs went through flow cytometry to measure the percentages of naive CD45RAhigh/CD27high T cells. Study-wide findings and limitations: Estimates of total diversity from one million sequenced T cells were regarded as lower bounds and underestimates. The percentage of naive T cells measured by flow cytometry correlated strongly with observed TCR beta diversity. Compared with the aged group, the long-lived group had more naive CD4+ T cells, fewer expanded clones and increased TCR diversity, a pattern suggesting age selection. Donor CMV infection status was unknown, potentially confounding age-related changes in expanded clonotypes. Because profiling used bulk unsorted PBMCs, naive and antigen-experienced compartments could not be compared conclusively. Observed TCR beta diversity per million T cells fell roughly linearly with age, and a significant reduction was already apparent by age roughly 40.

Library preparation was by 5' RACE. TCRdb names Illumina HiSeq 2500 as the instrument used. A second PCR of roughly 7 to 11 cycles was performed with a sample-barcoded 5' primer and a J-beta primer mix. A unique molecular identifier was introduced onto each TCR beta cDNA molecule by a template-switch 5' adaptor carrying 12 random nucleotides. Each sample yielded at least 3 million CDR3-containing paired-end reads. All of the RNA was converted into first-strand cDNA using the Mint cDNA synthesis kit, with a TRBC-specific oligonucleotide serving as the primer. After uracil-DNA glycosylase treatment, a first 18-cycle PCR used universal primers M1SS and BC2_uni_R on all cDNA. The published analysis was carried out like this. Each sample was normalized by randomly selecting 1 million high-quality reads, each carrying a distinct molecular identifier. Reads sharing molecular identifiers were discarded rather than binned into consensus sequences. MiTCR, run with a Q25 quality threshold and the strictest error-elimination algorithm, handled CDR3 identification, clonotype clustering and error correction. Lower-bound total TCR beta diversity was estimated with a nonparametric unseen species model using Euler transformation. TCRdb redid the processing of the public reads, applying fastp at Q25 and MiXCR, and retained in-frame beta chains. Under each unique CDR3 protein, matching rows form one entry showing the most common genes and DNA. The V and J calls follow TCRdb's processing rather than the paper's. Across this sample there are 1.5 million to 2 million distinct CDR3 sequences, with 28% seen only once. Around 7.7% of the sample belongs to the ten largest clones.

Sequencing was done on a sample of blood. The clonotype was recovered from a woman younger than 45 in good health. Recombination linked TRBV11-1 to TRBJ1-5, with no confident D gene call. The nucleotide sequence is TGTGCCAGCAGCTTACGTCGATGGCTGGTCATACCGGAATATAGCAATCAGCCCCAGCATTTT. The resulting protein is CASSLRRWLVIPEYSNQPQHF.